What follows describes a single TCR beta chain. The antigen it recognizes is unknown. No base quality values were provided; no much bigger clone lies one nucleotide off. Library construction relied on the immunoSEQ multiplex PCR assay. The table comes from immuneACCESS by way of TCRdb, which keeps in-frame sequences with V and J called. Part of the clones is missing from these tables; in studies checked, under half for an unresolved V gene and the rest for unknown reasons. The sample profile shows 150,000 to 200,000 clones; approximately 95% of them were found once. More than 1.1% of the sample is in the top ten clones. This specimen comes from a study of control samples from healthy donors and cancer patients (dated by TCRdb to the early 2020s). The CDR3 starts with the cysteine, ends with the phenylalanine, and has 14 residues. The sequence is cut down to CDR3 DNA, 42 bases in frame from base 1. V has 6 bases trimmed and J has 2 bases trimmed; junction bases matching no gene number 6. The germline V gene sets CDR1 to SGHDT and CDR2 to YYEEEE.

Input material: blood. The sequence was collected from a man aged 18 to 30 in good health. Rearrangement joined TRBV5-6 to TRBJ2-7; 9 of the junction bases match TRBD2. The DNA is TGTGCCAGCACCAATAGCGGGGGAGCCTACGAGCAGTACTTC. Its amino acids are CASTNSGGAYEQYF.